This T cell receptor (beta chain) appears in the sequencing data of a study of OX40 agonist ivuxolimab in advanced cancers. Concerning the study at large: The costimulatory receptor OX40 (CD134) was targeted by ivuxolimab, a fully human IgG2 agonistic monoclonal antibody. Intravenous ivuxolimab was administered to patients every 2 weeks at six dose levels: 0.01, 0.1, 0.3, 1.5, 3 and 10 mg/kg. Among the approximately 54 dose-escalation patients, around 19 had hepatocellular carcinoma, approximately 15 melanoma, 9 renal cell carcinoma and 9 head and neck cancer. In the dose-escalation cohort, 82.7% of patients were male, and the mean age was 60 years with a range of 23 to 79. Patients were allowed to have had prior anti-PD-1, anti-PD-L1 or anti-CTLA-4 therapy, and 40% of the dose-escalation patients had been treated with checkpoint inhibitors. Partial responses occurred in three dose-escalation patients: two with cutaneous melanoma and one with hepatocellular carcinoma. Peripheral TCRbeta sequencing aimed to test whether ivuxolimab altered TCR sequence diversity and caused clonal T-cell expansion. The paper describes the monotherapy dose-escalation part (N of about 47 patients) of the phase I trial of ivuxolimab. General conclusions and limits of the study: The antigen specificity of the peripheral T cells that underwent clonal expansion was not determined. Low levels of normalized T-cell clonal expansion were also seen in some patients who did not respond. At doses of 0.1 to 3.0 mg/kg, clonal expansion of both CD4+ and CD8+ blood T cells was observed from baseline to week 6. In partial responders in the 0.1-3.0 mg/kg groups, normalized peripheral clonal expansion was found to be among the lowest, especially among CD8+ T cells. After ivuxolimab, expanded clones were on average more numerous among CD8+ T cells than among CD4+ T cells.

The trial excluded patients who had a history of autoimmune disease or were on systemic immunosuppression. In every dose cohort, peripheral blood was drawn for TCR sequencing at baseline, cycle 4 day 1, and cycle 7 day 1. Samples were obtained from an open-label, multicenter, first-in-human phase I dose-escalation trial of ivuxolimab. Adults with locally advanced or metastatic head and neck squamous cell, hepatocellular, melanoma or renal cell carcinoma were enrolled in the trial. Before TCR sequencing, CD4+ and CD8+ T cells were separately sorted from peripheral blood. Genomic DNA was isolated from the sorted cells so that the TCRbeta CDR3 region could be sequenced. TCRbeta CDR3 regions were sequenced using the immunoSEQ Assay. This is the immuneACCESS table as TCRdb keeps it, with only in-frame sequences that have V and J called. A part of the clones is gone; compared with another copy, unresolved V genes explain less than half, and the rest is unexplained. A total of 80,000 to 85,000 clones appear in this sample, roughly four fifths of them only once. The ten largest make up 6.5% to 8% of the sample.

A word on this clone: The target of this receptor is not known. Qualities for individual bases were not recorded, and no much larger clone is one base off.

Sequences SQVTM (CDR1) and ANQGSEA (CDR2) are obtained from the germline V gene. The CDR3 covers 14 residues, taking in both the cysteine and the phenylalanine. Here the CDR3 DNA is all that survives: 42 bases in frame from base 1. V gives up 4 bases and J gives up 1 base, and the segment between their germline ends measures 13 bases. The source material was CD4+ or CD8+ T cells sorted from blood, sampled in a trial of the OX40 agonist ivuxolimab. This chain is built from TRBV29-1 and TRBJ1-1; the D gene is possibly TRBD1, with 6 bases matching. This clonotype was obtained from an adult with an advanced solid tumor such as melanoma, head and neck, liver or kidney cancer. The CDR3 protein sequence reads: CSVGGAGRNTEAFF. The DNA sequence follows: TGCAGCGTTGGGGGGGCAGGGAGGAACACTGAAGCTTTCTTT.